These 16 T cell receptor beta chains share one sample of origin, sequenced in a study of blood T cell repertoires in COVID-19. Assay used: immunoSEQ multiplex PCR; TCRdb lists only in-frame clones, some missing. The sample has around 450,000 clones; about nine tenths are singletons. The sample consisted of PBMCs or T cells enriched from blood (not recorded which). The source is a man aged 18 to 30 who had recovered from COVID-19.

V and J are TRBV7-6 and TRBJ1-3; unclear D gene. Trimming pared 5 bases from V and 0 bases from J, leaving 5 bases between. Germline CDR1 reads SGHVS; CDR2 reads FNYEAQ. The CDR3 sequence is 13 residues long. CDR3 residues: CASSPSSGNTIYF. The CDR3 DNA follows: TGTGCCAGCAGCCCCAGCTCTGGAAACACCATATATTTT.

This chain joins TRBV19 and TRBJ2-3; 7 positions agree with TRBD2. This CDR3 has 16 residues. The germline V gene encodes CDR1 LNHDA and CDR2 SQIVND (reference sequence). V shed 5 bases and J 5 bases; nucleotides not matched to a gene: 13. CDR3 nucleotides: TGTGCCAGTAGTCTCGGCGAGGCGGGGGTGCAAGATACGCAGTATTTT. Translated: CASSLGEAGVQDTQYF.

The table lists this clone with a few counts. The J gene is TRBJ1-2, the V gene TRBV5-1; 7 bases line up with TRBD1. There are 15 residues in the CDR3. Germline CDR1 SGHRS, CDR2 YFSETQ. Unmatched junction bases numbered 6, after V lost 4 bases and J lost 0 bases. CDR3 nucleotides: TGCGCCAGCAGCACAACAGGGGATTCTAACTATGGCTACACCTTC. This encodes CASSTTGDSNYGYTF.

The CDR3 DNA follows: TGTGCCAGCAGTCTCCAGGGTTCTCCGAGAGCTTTCTTT. Translating gives CASSLQGSPRAFF. This sequence joins TRBV27 and TRBJ1-1, with D maybe TRBD1 (5 bases). CDR3 length: 13 residues. The germline V gene encodes CDR1 MNHEY and CDR2 SMNVEV (reference sequence). Trimming pared 5 bases from V and 10 bases from J, leaving 17 bases between.

This chain connects TRBV3-1 (or the pseudogene TRBV3-2) to TRBJ1-5, with 9 bases that match TRBD1. The J segment lost 1 base and the V segment lost 4 bases, leaving 5 bases of the junction unmatched. CDR3 size: 16 residues. From germline, CDR1 is LGHDT and CDR2 YNNKEL (reference sequence). CDR3 protein: CASSPWGQGSNQPQHF. DNA of the CDR3: TGTGCCAGCAGCCCCTGGGGACAGGGCAGCAATCAGCCCCAGCATTTT.

DNA of the CDR3: TGTGCCAGCAGTTTATCGAATGGCAATTCACCCCTCCACTTT. It encodes CASSLSNGNSPLHF. The genes are TRBV27 and TRBJ1-6; D remains ambiguous. Trimming stripped 0 bases from V and 7 bases from J, with 7 bases between. CDR3 length: 14 residues. The germline gives CDR1 MNHEY, CDR2 SMNVEV (reference sequence).

The chain recombines TRBV18 with TRBJ2-7; D perhaps matches TRBD2 (6 bases). The V gene's germline CDR1 is KGHSH and CDR2 LQKENI. This CDR3 comprises 17 residues. The V gene lost 3 bases and the J gene lost 3 bases, with 21 bases spanning the gap. The CDR3 here is CASSPYMIPGLHYEQYF. In DNA form, the CDR3 reads TGTGCCAGCTCACCTTATATGATCCCGGGACTTCACTACGAGCAGTACTTC. Based on the CDR3 plus reference TRBV18 and TRBJ2-7, the full variable domain is NAGVMQNPRHLVRRRGQEARLRCSPMKGHSHVYWYRQLPEEGLKFMVYLQKENIIDESGMPKERFSAEFPKEGPSILRIQQVVRGDSAAYFCASSPYMIPGLHYEQYFGPGTRLTVT.

J is TRBJ2-1 and V is TRBV18, with 9 positions matching TRBD2. Germline-derived CDR1 and CDR2 are KGHSH and LQKENI. This CDR3 contains 16 residues. V lost 3 bases, J lost 6 bases, and 9 bases stayed unmatched. For the CDR3, the DNA is TGTGCCAGCTCACCTTATTCTAGCGGGGCCCCCAATGAGCAGTTCTTC. As protein: CASSPYSSGAPNEQFF.

The chain combines TRBV27 with TRBJ2-2; 8 nucleotides line up with TRBD1. The CDR3 is made up of 15 amino acids. With V trimmed by 4 bases and J by 6 bases, 7 bases remained unmatched. Germline V CDR1 and CDR2: MNHEY, SMNVEV (reference sequence). This chain's CDR3 is CASSYRIQGAGELFF. The CDR3 nucleotides are TGTGCCAGCAGTTACCGAATACAGGGGGCCGGGGAGCTGTTTTTT.

The V and J genes are TRBV3-1 (or the pseudogene TRBV3-2) and TRBJ1-2; D may be TRBD1 (5 bases). Per germline, CDR1 LGHDT and CDR2 YNNKEL (reference sequence). V lost 2 bases and J 4 bases, leaving 11 bases between the germline ends. The CDR3 has 14 amino acids. CDR3 protein: CASSQLRGSYGYTF. DNA of the CDR3: TGTGCCAGCAGCCAATTACGGGGGAGCTATGGCTACACCTTC.

With regard to this clone: In the same sample, other DNA sequences code for this CDR3. J is TRBJ1-5 and V is TRBV28; 7 positions match TRBD1. The CDR3 consists of 14 residues. Looked up from germline, CDR1 is MDHEN and CDR2 is SYDVKM. Trimming took 6 bases from V and 3 from J; bases not matched to a gene: 5. Here the CDR3 reads CASSPTGNNQPQHF. For the CDR3, the DNA is TGTGCCAGCAGCCCGACAGGGAACAATCAGCCCCAGCATTTT. Based on the CDR3 plus reference TRBV28 and TRBJ1-5, the full variable domain is DVKVTQSSRYLVKRTGEKVFLECVQDMDHENMFWYRQDPGLGLRLIYFSYDVKMKEKGDIPEGYSVSREKKERFSLILESASTNQTSMYLCASSPTGNNQPQHFGDGTRLSIL.

CDR3 region: CASRQGTEAFF. In DNA form, the CDR3 reads TGTGCCAGCAGACAGGGAACTGAAGCTTTCTTT. The chain recombines TRBV25-1 with TRBJ1-1; the D gene is possibly TRBD1 (6 bases). Germline CDR1 MGHDK, CDR2 SYGVNS. The V end lost 6 bases, the J end lost 5 bases, and 7 bases lay between the germline ends. The CDR3 is 11 residues long.

The chain couples TRBV7-2 to TRBJ1-1, with unresolved D. V lost 3 bases to trimming and J lost 9 bases, with 11 bases between them. Germline V CDR1 and CDR2: SGHTA, FQGNSA. The CDR3 totals 12 residues. For the CDR3, the DNA is TGTGCCAGCAGCTTGAATTTGAGGAAAGCTTTCTTT. The encoded protein is CASSLNLRKAFF. The whole variable domain, remainder taken from reference TRBV7-2 and TRBJ1-1, is GAGVSQSPSNKVTEKGKDVELRCDPISGHTALYWYRQSLGQGLEFLIYFQGNSAPDKSGLPSDRFSAERTGGSVSTLTIQRTQQEDSAVYLCASSLNLRKAFFGQGTRLTVV.

The chain couples TRBV28 to TRBJ2-7; 9 bases agree with TRBD1. Germline loops: CDR1 MDHEN, CDR2 SYDVKM. V was pared by 6 bases and J by 1 base, with 7 bases of the junction left unmatched. There are 15 residues in the CDR3. CDR3 DNA sequence: TGTGCCAGCAGACTGACCGGGACAGGGTCCTACGAGCAGTACTTC. Translating gives CASRLTGTGSYEQYF. The whole variable domain, remainder taken from reference TRBV28 and TRBJ2-7, is DVKVTQSSRYLVKRTGEKVFLECVQDMDHENMFWYRQDPGLGLRLIYFSYDVKMKEKGDIPEGYSVSREKKERFSLILESASTNQTSMYLCASRLTGTGSYEQYFGPGTRLTVT.

This chain joins TRBV12-3 or TRBV12-4 and TRBJ2-7; TRBD1 might be the D (6 bases). Deletions cut 5 bases from V and 7 bases from J, with 12 bases between. CDR3 size: 12 residues. Here the CDR3 DNA reads TGTGCCAGCAGTCCTACAGGGCAAGAGCAGTACTTC. As protein: CASSPTGQEQYF.

The chain links TRBV3-1 (or the pseudogene TRBV3-2) to TRBJ2-1, with D possibly TRBD2 on 5 matching bases. The CDR3 runs to 14 residues. Trimming took 0 bases from V and 15 from J, leaving 18 bases between them. Germline CDR1 LGHDT, CDR2 YNNKEL (reference sequence). As DNA, the CDR3 is TGTGCCAGCAGCCAAGACTCTGGCGGGCTCCCGCGGTTCTTC. Amino acid sequence: CASSQDSGGLPRFF.